This TCR beta chain came from a study of beta chain features in type 1 diabetes. The table lists this clone with a few counts. What it binds is unknown. Reverse transcription of all isolated RNA meant that expressed TCRB transcripts were sequenced. TCRdb's table, derived via immunoSEQ multiplex PCR, lists solely in-frame clones and lacks some. This sample has 250,000 to 300,000 clones, with roughly an eighth found just once. Points from the study as a whole: A moderate, significant TCRB CDR3 shortening appeared in type 1 diabetes across four CD4+ subsets. HLA effects on TCRB rearrangement stayed unresolved here.

The trim removed 5 bases at V and 1 base at J, leaving 1 base unmatched. The germline gives CDR1 MNHEY, CDR2 SMNVEV (reference sequence). The CDR3 totals 13 residues. The sequencing sample was made of naive CD4+ T cells from blood. The clonotype originates from a man aged 25-40 years with type 1 diabetes. The chain couples TRBV27 to TRBJ1-1, with 7 bases that match TRBD1. CDR3 DNA: TGTGCCAGCAGTAGACAGGGGAACACTGAAGCTTTCTTT. Amino acid sequence: CASSRQGNTEAFF.